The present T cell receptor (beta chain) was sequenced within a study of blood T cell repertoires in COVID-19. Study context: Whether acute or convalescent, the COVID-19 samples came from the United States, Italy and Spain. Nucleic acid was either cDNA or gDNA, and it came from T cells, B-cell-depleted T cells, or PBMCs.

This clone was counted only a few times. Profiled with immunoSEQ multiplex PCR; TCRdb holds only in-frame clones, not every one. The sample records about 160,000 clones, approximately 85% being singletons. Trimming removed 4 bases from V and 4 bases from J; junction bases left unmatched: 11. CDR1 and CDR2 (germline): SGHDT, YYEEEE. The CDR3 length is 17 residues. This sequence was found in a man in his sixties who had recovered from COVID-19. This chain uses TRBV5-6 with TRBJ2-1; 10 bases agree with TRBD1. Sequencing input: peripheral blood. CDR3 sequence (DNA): TGTGCCAGCAGCACCGCTCTCCGGGACAGGGGTTACAATGAGCAGTTCTTC. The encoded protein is CASSTALRDRGYNEQFF.